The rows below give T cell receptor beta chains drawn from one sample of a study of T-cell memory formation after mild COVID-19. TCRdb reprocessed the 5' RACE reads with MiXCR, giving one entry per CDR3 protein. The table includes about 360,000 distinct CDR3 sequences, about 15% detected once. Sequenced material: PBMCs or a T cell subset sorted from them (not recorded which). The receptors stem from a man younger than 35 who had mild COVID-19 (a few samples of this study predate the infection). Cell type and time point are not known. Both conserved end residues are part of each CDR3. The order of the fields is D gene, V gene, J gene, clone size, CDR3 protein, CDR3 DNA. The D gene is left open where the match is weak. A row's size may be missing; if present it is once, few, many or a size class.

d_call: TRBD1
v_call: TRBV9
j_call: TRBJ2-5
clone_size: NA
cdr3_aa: CASSAGQGAPRETQYF
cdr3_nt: TGTGCCAGCAGCGCAGGACAGGGGGCGCCCCGAGAGACCCAGTACTTC

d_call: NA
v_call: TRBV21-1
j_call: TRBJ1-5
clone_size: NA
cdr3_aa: CASSLWTARPQHF
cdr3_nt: TGTGCCAGCAGCCTTTGGACAGCCCGGCCCCAGCATTTT

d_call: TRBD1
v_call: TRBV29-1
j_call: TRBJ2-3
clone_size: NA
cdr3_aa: CSVQGTDVTDTQYF
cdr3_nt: TGCAGCGTTCAAGGGACAGATGTCACAGATACGCAGTATTTT

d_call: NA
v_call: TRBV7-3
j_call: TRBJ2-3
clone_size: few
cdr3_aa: CASSGGSGADTQYF
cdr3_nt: TGTGCCAGCAGCGGCGGTTCGGGGGCGGATACGCAGTATTTT

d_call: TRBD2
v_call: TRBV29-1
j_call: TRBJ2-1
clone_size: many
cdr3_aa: CSVNVMRGGLNEQFF
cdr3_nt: TGCAGCGTTAACGTAATGCGGGGGGGCCTGAATGAGCAGTTCTTC

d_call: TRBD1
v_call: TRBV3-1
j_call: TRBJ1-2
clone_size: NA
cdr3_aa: CASSLNRGRNYGYTF
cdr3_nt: TGTGCCAGCAGCCTAAACAGGGGGCGGAACTATGGCTACACCTTC

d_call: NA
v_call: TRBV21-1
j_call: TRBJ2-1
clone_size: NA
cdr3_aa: CASSPGSGGWGEQFF
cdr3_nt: TGTGCCAGCAGCCCGGGTAGCGGGGGTTGGGGTGAGCAGTTCTTC

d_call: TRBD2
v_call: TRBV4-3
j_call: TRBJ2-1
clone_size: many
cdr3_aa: CASSHSGGLYNEQFF
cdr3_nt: TGCGCCAGCAGCCACTCGGGGGGACTATACAATGAGCAGTTCTTC

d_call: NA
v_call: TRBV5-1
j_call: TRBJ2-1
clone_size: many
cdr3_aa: CASSLAGSRDEQFF
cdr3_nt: TGCGCCAGCAGCTTGGCCGGGAGTAGGGATGAGCAGTTCTTC

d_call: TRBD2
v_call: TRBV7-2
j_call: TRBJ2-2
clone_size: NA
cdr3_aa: CASRSGTSGPNTGELFF
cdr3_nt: TGTGCCAGCAGGTCTGGGACTAGCGGGCCGAACACCGGGGAGCTGTTTTTT

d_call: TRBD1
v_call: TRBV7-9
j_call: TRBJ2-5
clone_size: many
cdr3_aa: CASRRTGGQETQYF
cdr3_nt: TGTGCCAGCAGGAGGACAGGGGGACAAGAGACCCAGTACTTC

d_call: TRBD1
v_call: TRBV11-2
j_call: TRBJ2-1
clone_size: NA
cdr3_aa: CASRTGGREQFF
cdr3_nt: TGTGCCAGCAGAACAGGGGGCCGAGAGCAGTTCTTC

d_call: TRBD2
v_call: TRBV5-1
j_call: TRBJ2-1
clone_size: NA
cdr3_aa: CASSAGTSGLNEQFF
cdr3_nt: TGCGCCAGCAGCGCGGGGACTAGCGGGCTTAATGAGCAGTTCTTC

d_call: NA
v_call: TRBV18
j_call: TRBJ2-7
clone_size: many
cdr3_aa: CASSPPANYHEQYF
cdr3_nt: TGTGCCAGCTCACCACCGGCAAATTACCACGAGCAGTACTTC

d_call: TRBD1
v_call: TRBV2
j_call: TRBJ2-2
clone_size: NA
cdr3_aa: CASDRGLDTGELFF
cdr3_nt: TGTGCCAGCGACAGGGGGCTTGACACCGGGGAGCTGTTTTTT

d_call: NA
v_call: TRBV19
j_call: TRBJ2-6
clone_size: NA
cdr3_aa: CASTIRGKSVGANVLTF
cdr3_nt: TGTGCCAGTACTATCAGGGGAAAATCTGTCGGGGCCAACGTCCTGACTTTC

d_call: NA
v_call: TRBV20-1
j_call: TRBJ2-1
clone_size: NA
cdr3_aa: CSARGRESSYNEQFF
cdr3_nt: TGCAGTGCTAGAGGTAGAGAGAGCTCCTACAATGAGCAGTTCTTC

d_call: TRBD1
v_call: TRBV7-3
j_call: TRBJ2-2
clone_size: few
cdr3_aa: CASSPATGDTGELFF
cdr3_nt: TGTGCCAGCAGCCCCGCCACAGGGGATACCGGGGAGCTGTTTTTT